The rows below give T cell receptor beta chains drawn from one sample of a study of T cells after posttransplantation cyclophosphamide. Sequencing used immunoSEQ multiplex PCR; TCRdb keeps in-frame clones, though not all of them. Here the sample spans roughly 20,000 clones, about 86% being singletons. The specimen comprised PBMCs, sampled 350 to 400 days after allogeneic stem cell transplant with calcineurin inhibitor and methotrexate. Source of these receptors: a female patient aged 30 to 45 who received an allogeneic stem cell transplant from an unrelated donor, was CMV-positive, and had acute and chronic GVHD. Some T cells may have come from the graft donor. Each CDR3 is given with its conserved first and last residue. Fields, in order: V gene, clone size, CDR3 length, D gene, J gene, CDR3 protein, CDR3 DNA. D genes are given only for firm matches. Clone size is given for some rows only: seen once, a few or many times, or a class if the clone is expanded.

TRBV5-6,NA,15,NA,TRBJ1-2,CASSSSGGVNYGYTF,TGTGCCAGCAGCTCTTCGGGTGGAGTTAACTATGGCTACACCTTC
TRBV7-3,NA,13,NA,TRBJ2-7,CASSLSPGYEQYF,TGTGCCAGCAGCTTATCACCCGGCTACGAGCAGTACTTC
TRBV30,NA,13,NA,TRBJ1-1,CAWTVEGRGEAFF,TGTGCCTGGACGGTAGAGGGGCGGGGTGAAGCTTTCTTT
TRBV10-3,NA,15,NA,TRBJ1-1,CAISDGRRGGTEAFF,TGTGCCATCAGTGACGGTCGCCGGGGAGGCACTGAAGCTTTCTTT
TRBV30,NA,17,NA,TRBJ1-1,CAWTEGQLFAMNTEAFF,TGTGCCTGGACTGAAGGACAGCTATTTGCCATGAACACTGAAGCTTTCTTT
TRBV5-4,few,14,NA,TRBJ1-2,CASSLTQGKYGYTF,TGTGCCAGCAGCTTGACCCAGGGAAAATACGGCTACACCTTC
TRBV4-3,NA,15,NA,TRBJ2-7,CASSQDYGGNYEQYF,TGCGCCAGCAGCCAAGATTATGGGGGGAACTACGAGCAGTACTTC
TRBV12-5,few,14,TRBD1,TRBJ1-4,CASGVGTVNEKLFF,TGTGCTAGTGGTGTCGGGACAGTAAATGAAAAACTGTTTTTT
TRBV7-2,NA,14,TRBD1,TRBJ2-7,CASRTGTGTYEQYF,TGTGCCAGCAGGACCGGGACAGGGACCTACGAGCAGTACTTC
TRBV4-2,NA,16,TRBD2,TRBJ2-7,CASSPELAGGPYEQYF,TGTGCCAGCAGCCCTGAACTAGCGGGGGGTCCCTACGAGCAGTACTTC
TRBV7-9,NA,14,NA,TRBJ2-1,CASSFGGKVNEQFF,TGTGCCAGCAGCTTCGGCGGGAAGGTCAATGAGCAGTTCTTC
TRBV4-1,NA,16,TRBD1,TRBJ1-3,CASSQDDRGSGNTIYF,TGCGCCAGCAGCCAAGACGACAGGGGATCTGGAAACACCATATATTTT
TRBV4-2,NA,15,TRBD2,TRBJ2-1,CASSQGLAGVDEQFF,TGTGCCAGCAGCCAAGGTCTAGCGGGGGTGGATGAGCAGTTCTTC
TRBV19,once,15,NA,TRBJ2-5,CASSFRFPTQETQYF,TGTGCCAGTAGTTTCCGGTTCCCAACTCAAGAGACCCAGTACTTC
TRBV7-8,NA,14,NA,TRBJ2-7,CASSEGPNSYEQYF,TGTGCCAGCAGCGAGGGCCCTAACTCCTACGAGCAGTACTTC
TRBV30,NA,12,NA,TRBJ2-1,CAWSTLTHEQFF,TGTGCCTGGAGTACCCTAACGCATGAGCAGTTCTTC
TRBV27,NA,13,NA,TRBJ1-1,CARTPGGKTEAFF,TGTGCCAGAACCCCGGGGGGTAAAACTGAAGCTTTCTTT
TRBV20-1,NA,11,NA,TRBJ2-2,CSAATTGELFF,TGCAGTGCTGCGACTACCGGGGAGCTGTTTTTT
TRBV2,few,13,NA,TRBJ2-1,CASSRDLYNEQFF,TGTGCCAGCAGCAGGGACTTATACAATGAGCAGTTCTTC
TRBV6-5,NA,16,TRBD1,TRBJ1-3,CASSYEGGASGNTIYF,TGTGCCAGCAGTTACGAAGGGGGCGCGAGTGGAAACACCATATATTTT
TRBV11-3,NA,14,NA,TRBJ2-1,CASSSGAPYNEQFF,TGTGCCAGCAGCTCGGGTGCCCCGTACAATGAGCAGTTCTTC
TRBV30,NA,13,TRBD1,TRBJ2-7,CAWRDSSSYEQYF,TGTGCCTGGCGGGACAGTTCTTCCTACGAGCAGTACTTC
TRBV19,NA,13,TRBD1,TRBJ1-1,CASRTTGVTEAFF,TGTGCCAGTCGTACGACAGGGGTAACTGAAGCTTTCTTT
TRBV28,NA,17,NA,TRBJ1-4,CASSDILASGGDEKLFF,TGTGCCAGCAGTGACATTCTAGCTAGCGGCGGGGATGAAAAACTGTTTTTT
TRBV7-3,once,15,NA,TRBJ2-3,CASSLSPGTTDTQYF,TGTGCCAGCAGCTTATCGCCCGGTACCACAGATACGCAGTATTTT
TRBV27,NA,18,NA,TRBJ1-3,CASSPTPRDTSSGNTIYF,TGTGCCAGCAGCCCAACCCCCAGGGATACGAGCTCTGGAAACACCATATATTTT
TRBV15,NA,15,NA,TRBJ1-4,CATSRLGVSGEKLFF,TGTGCCACCAGCAGACTTGGGGTCTCAGGGGAAAAACTGTTTTTT
TRBV7-3,once,13,TRBD1,TRBJ2-5,CASSGQGGETQYF,TGTGCCAGCAGCGGACAGGGTGGAGAGACCCAGTACTTC
TRBV7-3,NA,16,NA,TRBJ2-2,CASSLKGDTGTGELFF,TGTGCCAGCAGCTTAAAGGGGGATACCGGGACCGGGGAGCTGTTTTTT
TRBV11-2,NA,15,TRBD1,TRBJ2-5,CASSSGQTAGETQYF,TGTGCCAGCAGCTCGGGACAGACGGCCGGGGAGACCCAGTACTTC
TRBV5-4,NA,15,TRBD1,TRBJ1-2,CASSIDRGLGYGYTF,TGTGCCAGCAGCATAGACAGGGGGCTGGGCTATGGCTACACCTTC
TRBV19,NA,13,TRBD1,TRBJ1-2,CASSSDRFYGYTF,TGTGCCAGTAGTTCGGACAGGTTTTATGGCTACACCTTC
TRBV6-5,NA,14,TRBD1,TRBJ2-2,CASRPGQNTGELFF,TGTGCCAGCAGGCCGGGACAGAATACCGGGGAGCTGTTTTTT
TRBV29-1,NA,17,TRBD1,TRBJ2-1,CSVETALDRGPYNEQFF,TGCAGCGTTGAAACCGCCTTAGACAGGGGCCCCTACAATGAGCAGTTCTTC
TRBV19,NA,12,NA,TRBJ2-4,CASSIRGNIQYF,TGTGCCAGTAGTATAAGGGGAAACATTCAGTACTTC
TRBV6-8,few,16,NA,TRBJ2-7,CASSLLWGGGAHEQYF,TGTGCCAGCAGTTTATTGTGGGGAGGGGGTGCCCACGAGCAGTACTTC
TRBV7-2,NA,15,TRBD2,TRBJ2-1,CASSPSGSRYNEQFF,TGTGCCAGCAGCCCTAGCGGAAGCCGCTACAATGAGCAGTTCTTC
TRBV10-2,NA,18,TRBD2,TRBJ2-1,CASSGRGLAGSSYNEQFF,TGCGCCAGCAGTGGGAGGGGACTAGCGGGGTCCTCCTACAATGAGCAGTTCTTC
TRBV10-3,few,16,NA,TRBJ2-5,CAISEPPPGKQETQYF,TGTGCCATCAGTGAGCCTCCTCCGGGGAAGCAAGAGACCCAGTACTTC
TRBV30,NA,14,NA,TRBJ2-3,CAWIGSSRYGTQYF,TGTGCCTGGATCGGGTCTTCGAGGTACGGTACGCAGTATTTT
TRBV6-6,few,14,NA,TRBJ1-5,CASSYSAEVQPQHF,TGTGCCAGCAGTTACTCGGCGGAGGTCCAGCCCCAGCATTTT
TRBV6-1,NA,10,NA,TRBJ1-2,CASSYYGYTF,TGTGCCAGCAGTTATTATGGCTACACCTTC
TRBV7-9,NA,14,TRBD1,TRBJ2-5,CASSLAGGRETQYF,TGTGCCAGCAGCTTAGCAGGGGGCCGAGAGACCCAGTACTTC
TRBV7-9,few,13,TRBD1,TRBJ2-7,CASSQDRGYEQYF,TGTGCCAGCAGCCAGGACAGGGGCTACGAGCAGTACTTC
TRBV28,once,13,TRBD2,TRBJ2-5,CASSLAGGETQYF,TGTGCCAGCAGTTTAGCGGGAGGGGAGACCCAGTACTTC
TRBV6-5,NA,16,TRBD1,TRBJ2-1,CASSYVRDRRHNEQFF,TGTGCCAGCAGTTACGTTCGGGACAGGCGACACAATGAGCAGTTCTTC
TRBV29-1,NA,13,TRBD2,TRBJ2-3,CSVASGHTDTQYF,TGCAGCGTTGCTAGCGGGCACACAGATACGCAGTATTTT
TRBV6-1,once,14,NA,TRBJ2-5,CAGQRAWGQETQYF,TGTGCCGGGCAGCGGGCGTGGGGGCAAGAGACCCAGTACTTC
TRBV5-1,NA,13,NA,TRBJ2-3,CASSLYSADTQYF,TGCGCCAGCAGCTTGTATAGCGCAGATACGCAGTATTTT
TRBV1,NA,16,NA,TRBJ2-3,CTSTQLGRRGADTQYF,TGCACCAGCACACAATTGGGACGTCGGGGGGCAGATACGCAGTATTTT
TRBV6-5,NA,14,TRBD1,TRBJ1-1,CASSWDRDGTEAFF,TGTGCCAGCAGTTGGGACAGGGACGGCACTGAAGCTTTCTTT